The source of this TCR beta chain is a study of control samples from healthy donors and cancer patients. This clone is a singleton in its sample. Produced via immunoSEQ multiplex PCR; TCRdb's table is partial and in-frame only. In the table there are over 80,000 clones, almost 85% of which are singletons. Germline V CDR1 and CDR2: LNHDA, SQIVND (reference sequence). The CDR3 is made up of 14 amino acids. V was trimmed by 4 bases and J by 1 base, leaving 10 bases between them. V usage is TRBV19 and J usage is TRBJ1-2; the D gene is possibly TRBD1 (5 bases). This TCR was recovered from a man aged 55-75 years in good health. The sequenced sample consisted of blood. The CDR3 region is CASSSQGDNYGYTF. In DNA, the CDR3 is TGTGCCAGTAGTAGTCAGGGAGATAACTATGGCTACACCTTC.